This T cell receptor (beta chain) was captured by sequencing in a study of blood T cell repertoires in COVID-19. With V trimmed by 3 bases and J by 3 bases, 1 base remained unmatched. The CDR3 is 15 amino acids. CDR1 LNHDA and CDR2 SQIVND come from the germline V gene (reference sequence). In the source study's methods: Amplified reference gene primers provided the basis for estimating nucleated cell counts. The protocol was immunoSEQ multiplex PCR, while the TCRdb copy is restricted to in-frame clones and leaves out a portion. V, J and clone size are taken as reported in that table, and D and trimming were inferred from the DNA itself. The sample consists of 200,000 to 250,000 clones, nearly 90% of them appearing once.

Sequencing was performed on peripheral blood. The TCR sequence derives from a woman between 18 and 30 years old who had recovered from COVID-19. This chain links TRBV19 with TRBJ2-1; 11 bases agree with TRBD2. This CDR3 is CASSMGLADYNEQFF. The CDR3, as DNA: TGTGCCAGTAGTATGGGACTAGCGGACTACAATGAGCAGTTCTTC. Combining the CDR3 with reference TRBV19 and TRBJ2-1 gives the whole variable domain DGGITQSPKYLFRKEGQNVTLSCEQNLNHDAMYWYRQDPGQGLRLIYYSQIVNDFQKGDIAEGYSVSREKKESFPLTVTSAQKNPTAFYLCASSMGLADYNEQFFGPGTRLTVL.